This passage covers 2 T cell receptor beta chains from one sample sequenced in a study of cytomegalovirus exposure and HLA in healthy donors. Both 60 Vbeta primers and 13 Jbeta primers went into the PCR. Profiled with immunoSEQ multiplex PCR; TCRdb holds only in-frame clones, not every one. The repertoire has approximately 300,000 clones, 75% to 90% of them found once; the top ten carry roughly 0.3%. Sequenced material: PBMCs. The receptors were sampled from a girl under 10 years old in good health and CMV-seronegative.

The chain joins TRBV7-8 to TRBJ2-3; 9 bases are a match to TRBD2. J gave up 4 bases and V 2 bases, and 7 bases lay outside the gene matches. This CDR3 has 16 amino acids. Per the germline V gene, CDR1 is SGHVS and CDR2 is FQNEAQ. The CDR3 DNA sequence: TGTGCCAGCAGCTTATTTGGCGGGAGGGGAGCAGATACGCAGTATTTT. As protein: CASSLFGGRGADTQYF.

The chain has TRBV25-1 and TRBJ2-1; 9 bases are a match to TRBD2. The CDR3 has 14 amino acids. Germline CDR1 and CDR2: MGHDK and SYGVNS. Germline trimming cut 5 bases from V and 6 bases from J; bases unmatched to any gene: 5. The CDR3 spells CASSRGLAFNEQFF. The CDR3 nucleotides read TGTGCCAGCAGTCGGGGACTAGCATTCAATGAGCAGTTCTTC.